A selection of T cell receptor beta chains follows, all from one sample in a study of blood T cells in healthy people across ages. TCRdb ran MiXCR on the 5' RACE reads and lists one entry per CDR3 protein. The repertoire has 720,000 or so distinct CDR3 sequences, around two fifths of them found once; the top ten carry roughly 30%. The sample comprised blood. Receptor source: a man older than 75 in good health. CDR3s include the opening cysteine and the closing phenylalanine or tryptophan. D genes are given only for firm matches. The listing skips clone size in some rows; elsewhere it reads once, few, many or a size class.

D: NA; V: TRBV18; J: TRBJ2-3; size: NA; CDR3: CASSPWPTDTQYF; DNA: TGTGCCAGCTCACCCTGGCCCACTGATACGCAGTATTTT
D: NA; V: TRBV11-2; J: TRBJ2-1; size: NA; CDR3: CASSHPGFSYNEQFF; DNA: TGTGCCAGCAGCCACCCGGGCTTCTCCTACAATGAGCAGTTCTTC
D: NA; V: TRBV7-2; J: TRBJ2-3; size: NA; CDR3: CASSLRTVGTDTQYF; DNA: TGTGCCAGCAGCCTCCGGACAGTTGGAACAGATACGCAGTATTTT
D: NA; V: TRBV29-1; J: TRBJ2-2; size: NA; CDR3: CSVEEDTGELFF; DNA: TGCAGCGTTGAAGAGGACACCGGGGAGCTGTTTTTT
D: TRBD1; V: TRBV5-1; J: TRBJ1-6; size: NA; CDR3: CASSSGQGVFNSPLHF; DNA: TGCGCCAGCAGCTCAGGACAGGGGGTTTTTAATTCACCCCTCCACTTT
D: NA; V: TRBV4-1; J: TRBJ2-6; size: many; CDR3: CASSQDIPGEIVGANVLTF; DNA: TGCGCCAGCAGCCAAGATATACCAGGGGAGATCGTCGGGGCCAACGTCCTGACTTTC
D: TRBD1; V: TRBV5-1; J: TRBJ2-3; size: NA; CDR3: CASSRGSGTGGADTQYF; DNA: TGCGCCAGCAGCCGCGGCTCCGGGACAGGGGGCGCAGATACGCAGTATTTT
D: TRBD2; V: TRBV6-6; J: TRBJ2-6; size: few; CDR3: CASNDGGSGANVLTF; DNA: TGTGCCAGCAATGACGGGGGGTCTGGGGCCAACGTCCTGACTTTC
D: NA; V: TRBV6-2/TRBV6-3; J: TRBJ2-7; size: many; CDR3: CASSSRGYEQYF; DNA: TGTGCCAGCAGTTCCAGGGGCTACGAGCAGTACTTC
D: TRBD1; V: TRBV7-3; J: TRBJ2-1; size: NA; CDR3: CASSSIPGQGARNEQFF; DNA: TGTGCCAGCAGCTCAATTCCGGGACAGGGGGCGAGGAATGAGCAGTTCTTC
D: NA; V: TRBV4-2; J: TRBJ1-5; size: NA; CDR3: CASSQDLDLINQPQHF; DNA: TGTGCCAGCAGCCAAGATCTGGACCTGATCAATCAGCCCCAGCATTTT
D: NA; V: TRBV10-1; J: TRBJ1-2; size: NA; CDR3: CASSEFVASYGYTF; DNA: TGCGCCAGCAGTGAGTTTGTGGCTTCCTATGGCTACACCTTC
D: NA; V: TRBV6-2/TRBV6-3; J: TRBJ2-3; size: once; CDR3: CASSYGGTSADTQYF; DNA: TGTGCCAGCAGTTACGGTGGGACAAGCGCAGATACGCAGTATTTT
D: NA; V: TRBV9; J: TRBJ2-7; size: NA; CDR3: CASNARLAGPEQYF; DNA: TGTGCCAGCAACGCCCGCTTGGCAGGACCCGAGCAGTACTTC
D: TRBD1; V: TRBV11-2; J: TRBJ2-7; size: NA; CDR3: CASSTRQGSSYNEQYF; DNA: TGTGCCAGCAGCACCCGACAGGGAAGCTCCTACAATGAGCAGTACTTC
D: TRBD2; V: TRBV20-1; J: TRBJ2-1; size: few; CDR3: CSARDSSGREQLNEQFF; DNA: TGCAGTGCTAGAGATTCTAGCGGGAGGGAGCAGCTCAATGAGCAGTTCTTC
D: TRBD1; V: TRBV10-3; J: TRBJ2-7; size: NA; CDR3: CATSESGTGSSYEQYF; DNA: TGTGCCACCAGTGAGTCCGGGACAGGGAGCTCCTACGAGCAGTACTTC
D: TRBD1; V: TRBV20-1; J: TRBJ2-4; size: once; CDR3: CSAIGGRDAKNIQYF; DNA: TGCAGTGCGATAGGGGGCAGGGATGCCAAAAACATTCAGTACTTC
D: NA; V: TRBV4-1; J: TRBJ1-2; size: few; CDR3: CASSQVSGTPNYGYTF; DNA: TGCGCCAGCAGCCAAGTGTCAGGGACACCTAACTATGGCTACACCTTC
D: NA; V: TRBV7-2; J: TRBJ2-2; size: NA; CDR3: CASSPGHWSSGELFF; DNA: TGTGCCAGCAGCCCGGGACATTGGTCATCCGGGGAGCTGTTTTTT
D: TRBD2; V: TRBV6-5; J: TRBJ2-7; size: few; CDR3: CASSYSSPPNPGTSPREQYF; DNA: TGTGCCAGCAGTTACTCTTCACCACCAAACCCCGGGACTAGTCCTCGCGAGCAGTACTTC
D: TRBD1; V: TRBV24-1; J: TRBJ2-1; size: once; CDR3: CATSEQQGTKQFF; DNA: TGTGCCACCAGTGAGCAACAGGGGACGAAGCAGTTCTTC
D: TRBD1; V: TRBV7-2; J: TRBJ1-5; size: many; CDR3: CASSSRTGGSQPQHF; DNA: TGTGCCAGCAGCTCCCGGACAGGGGGCAGCCAGCCCCAGCATTTT
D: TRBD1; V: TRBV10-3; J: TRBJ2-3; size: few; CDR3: CVTGGTSTDTQYF; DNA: TGTGTCACAGGGGGGACTAGCACAGATACGCAGTATTTT
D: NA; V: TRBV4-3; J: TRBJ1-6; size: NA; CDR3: CASSQEIGTAYNSPLHF; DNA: TGCGCCAGCAGCCAAGAGATAGGTACAGCATATAATTCACCCCTCCACTTT
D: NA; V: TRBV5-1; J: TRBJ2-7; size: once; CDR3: CASSLGRGGFNEQYF; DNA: TGCGCCAGCAGCTTGGGACGGGGTGGGTTCAACGAGCAGTACTTC
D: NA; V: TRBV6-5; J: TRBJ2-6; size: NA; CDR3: CASSYSDSYPGANVLTF; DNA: TGTGCCAGCAGTTACTCGGACTCTTACCCTGGGGCCAACGTCCTGACTTTC
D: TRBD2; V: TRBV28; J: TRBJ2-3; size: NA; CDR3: CASNPPPLAGGPDTQYF; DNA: TGTGCCAGCAATCCACCCCCCCTAGCGGGAGGGCCAGATACGCAGTATTTT
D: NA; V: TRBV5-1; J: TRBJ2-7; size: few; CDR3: CASSRSVGVRSYEQYF; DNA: TGCGCCAGCAGCCGGTCGGTGGGCGTCCGCTCCTACGAGCAGTACTTC
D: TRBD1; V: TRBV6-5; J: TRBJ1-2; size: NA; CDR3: CASSHRDRSYGYTF; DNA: TGTGCCAGCAGCCACCGGGACAGAAGCTATGGCTACACCTTC
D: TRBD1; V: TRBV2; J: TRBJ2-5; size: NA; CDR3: CASSRTGVDNEQYF; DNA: TGTGCCAGCAGTCGGACAGGGGTCGACAATGAGCAGTACTTC
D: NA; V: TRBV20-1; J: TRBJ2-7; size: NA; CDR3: CSAPGPDGAYEQYF; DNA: TGCAGTGCACCGGGCCCTGATGGGGCCTACGAGCAGTACTTC
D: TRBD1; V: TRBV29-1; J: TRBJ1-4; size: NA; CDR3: CSVTQGDEKLFF; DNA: TGCAGCGTGACGCAGGGGGACGAAAAACTGTTTTTT
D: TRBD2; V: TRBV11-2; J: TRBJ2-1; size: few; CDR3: CASSKTSGGSNEQFF; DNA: TGTGCCAGCAGTAAGACTAGCGGGGGTTCCAATGAGCAGTTCTTC
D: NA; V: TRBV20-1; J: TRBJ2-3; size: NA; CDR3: CSARDRVWGVGDTQYF; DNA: TGCAGTGCTAGAGATCGGGTATGGGGGGTAGGAGATACGCAGTATTTT
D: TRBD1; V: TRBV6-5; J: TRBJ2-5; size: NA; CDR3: CASGSRQGKETQYF; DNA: TGTGCCAGCGGGTCAAGACAGGGTAAAGAGACCCAGTACTTC
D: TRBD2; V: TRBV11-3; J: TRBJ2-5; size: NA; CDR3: CASSSSTAGGTQYF; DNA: TGTGCCAGCAGCTCCTCTACAGCGGGAGGGACCCAGTACTTC
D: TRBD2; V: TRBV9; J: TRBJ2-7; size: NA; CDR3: CASSHSLQTSGSHEQYF; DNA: TGTGCCAGCAGCCATTCCCTTCAGACTAGCGGGAGCCACGAGCAGTACTTC
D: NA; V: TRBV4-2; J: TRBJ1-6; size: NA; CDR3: CACTPKGSYNSPLHF; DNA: TGTGCCTGCACCCCGAAAGGAAGTTATAATTCACCCCTCCACTTT
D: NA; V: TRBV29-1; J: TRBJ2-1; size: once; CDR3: CSVEGVVGAYNEQFF; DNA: TGCAGCGTTGAAGGGGTGGTAGGCGCCTACAATGAGCAGTTCTTC
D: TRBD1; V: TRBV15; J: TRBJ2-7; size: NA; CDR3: CATSRETGVYEQYF; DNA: TGTGCCACCAGCAGAGAAACAGGGGTCTACGAGCAGTACTTC
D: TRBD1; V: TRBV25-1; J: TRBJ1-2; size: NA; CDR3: CASRGDRGFGGYTF; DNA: TGTGCCAGCAGGGGGGACAGGGGGTTTGGAGGCTACACCTTC
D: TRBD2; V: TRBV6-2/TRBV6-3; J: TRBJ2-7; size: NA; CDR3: CASSPFSSGRDNEQYF; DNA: TGTGCCAGCAGTCCCTTCTCTAGCGGGAGGGACAATGAGCAGTACTTC
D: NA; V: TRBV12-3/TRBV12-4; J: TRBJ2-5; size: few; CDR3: CASTPLAGIAQETQYF; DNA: TGTGCCAGCACCCCCCTGGCGGGTATCGCGCAAGAGACCCAGTACTTC
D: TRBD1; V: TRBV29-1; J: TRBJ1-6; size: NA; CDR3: CSVRGQGSSPLHF; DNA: TGCAGCGTTCGAGGACAGGGAAGTTCACCCCTCCACTTT
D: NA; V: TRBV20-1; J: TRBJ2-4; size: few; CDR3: CSAPTDREDIQYF; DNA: TGCAGTGCTCCTACCGACAGGGAGGACATTCAGTACTTC